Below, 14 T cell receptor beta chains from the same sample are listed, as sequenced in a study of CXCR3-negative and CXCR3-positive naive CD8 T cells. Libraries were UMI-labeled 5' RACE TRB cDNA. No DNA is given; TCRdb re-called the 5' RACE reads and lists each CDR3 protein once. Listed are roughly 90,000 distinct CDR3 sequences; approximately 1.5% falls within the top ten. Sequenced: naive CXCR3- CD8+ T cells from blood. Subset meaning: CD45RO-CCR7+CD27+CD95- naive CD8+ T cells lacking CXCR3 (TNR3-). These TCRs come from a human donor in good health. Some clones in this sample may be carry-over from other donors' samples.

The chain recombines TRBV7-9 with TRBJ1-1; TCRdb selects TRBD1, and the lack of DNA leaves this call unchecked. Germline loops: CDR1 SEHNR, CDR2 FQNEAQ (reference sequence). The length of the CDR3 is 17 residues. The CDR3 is CASSPNPGALMNTEAFF. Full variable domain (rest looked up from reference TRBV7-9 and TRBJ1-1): DTGVSQNPRHKITKRGQNVTFRCDPISEHNRLYWYRQTLGQGPEFLTYFQNEAQLEKSRLLSDRFSAERPKGSFSTLEIQRTEQGDSAMYLCASSPNPGALMNTEAFFGQGTRLTVV.

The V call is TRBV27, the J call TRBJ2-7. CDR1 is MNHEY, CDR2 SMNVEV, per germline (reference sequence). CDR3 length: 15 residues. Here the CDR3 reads CASSFQRTNSYEQYF.

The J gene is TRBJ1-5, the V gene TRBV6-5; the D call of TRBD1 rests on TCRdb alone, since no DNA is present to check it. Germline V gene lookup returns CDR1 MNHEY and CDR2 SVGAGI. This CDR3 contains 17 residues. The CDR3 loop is CASSYPYRCERKSPQHF.

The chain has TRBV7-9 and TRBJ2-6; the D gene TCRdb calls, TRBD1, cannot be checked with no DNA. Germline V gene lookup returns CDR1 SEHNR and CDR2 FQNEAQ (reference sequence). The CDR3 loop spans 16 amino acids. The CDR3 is CAGAPTIGPRANVLTF.

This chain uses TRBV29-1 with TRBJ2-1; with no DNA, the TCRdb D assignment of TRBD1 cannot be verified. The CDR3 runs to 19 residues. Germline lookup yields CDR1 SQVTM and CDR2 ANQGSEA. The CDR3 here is CSVEMWDKLQAGIYNEQFF.

This chain's CDR3 is CASRGTRRTGELFF. The rearrangement links TRBV21-1 to TRBJ2-2; TCRdb's D gene call, TRBD2, goes unchecked for lack of DNA. TRBV21-1 is a listed pseudogene. CDR3 length equals 14 residues.

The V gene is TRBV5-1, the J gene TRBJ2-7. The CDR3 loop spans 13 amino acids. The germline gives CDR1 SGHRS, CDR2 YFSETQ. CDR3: CASSLVGEREQYF.

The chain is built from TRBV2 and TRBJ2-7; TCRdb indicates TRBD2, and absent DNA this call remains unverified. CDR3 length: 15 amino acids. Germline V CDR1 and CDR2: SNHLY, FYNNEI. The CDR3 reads CASSDLVPEDYEQYF.

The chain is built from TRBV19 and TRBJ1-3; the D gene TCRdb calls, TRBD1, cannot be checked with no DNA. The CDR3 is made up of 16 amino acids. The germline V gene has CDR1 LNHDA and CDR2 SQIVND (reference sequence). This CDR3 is CASSISARGSGNTIYF.

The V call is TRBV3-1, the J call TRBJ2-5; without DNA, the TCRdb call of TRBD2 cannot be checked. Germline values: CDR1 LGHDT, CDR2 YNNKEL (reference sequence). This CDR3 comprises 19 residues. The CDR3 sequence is CASSQESRELNPYQETQYF.

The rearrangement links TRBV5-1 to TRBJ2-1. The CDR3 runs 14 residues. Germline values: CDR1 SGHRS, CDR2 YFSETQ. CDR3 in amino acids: CASSLADLDNEQFF.

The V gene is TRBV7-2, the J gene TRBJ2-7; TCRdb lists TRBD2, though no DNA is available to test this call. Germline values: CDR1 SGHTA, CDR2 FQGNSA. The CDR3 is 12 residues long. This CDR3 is CASSLIAGEQYF.

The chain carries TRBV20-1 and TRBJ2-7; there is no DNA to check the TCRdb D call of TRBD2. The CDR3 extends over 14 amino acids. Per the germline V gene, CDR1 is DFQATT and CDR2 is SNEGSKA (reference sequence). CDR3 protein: CSAGVGLVGGEQYF.

Here the CDR3 reads CASRPPGDRKETQYF. The rearrangement links TRBV28 to TRBJ2-5; TCRdb names TRBD1, which stays unverified in the absence of DNA. The CDR3 loop spans 15 amino acids. Germline V gene sequence: CDR1 MDHEN, CDR2 SYDVKM.